This record covers a single T cell receptor (beta chain). Its recognized antigen is unknown. Qualities for individual bases were not recorded, and no much larger clone is one base off. The junction shows trimming of 1 base on V and 0 bases on J, and the gene matches do not reach 15 bases of it. The germline V gene gives CDR1 as SGHDN and CDR2 as FVKESK. Including the terminal cysteine and phenylalanine, the CDR3 comprises 21 residues. Of all the DNA, just the CDR3 is kept, 63 bases in frame from base 1. The High Capacity cDNA Reverse Transcription Kit was used to reverse transcribe all of the isolated RNA, meaning that expressed TCRB transcripts were what got sequenced. Deep immunoSEQ sequencing was performed on naive, central memory and regulatory T cell samples, with an average of roughly 3.3 million total reads per sample. Sorted cells were lysed in RLT buffer, and RNA was extracted using DNase-treated RNeasy Micro or Mini kits according to cell number. Each cell subset was processed on its own to prevent cross-contamination, while patient and healthy donor samples were processed together. TCRB sequences were amplified from cDNA with the immunoSEQ multiplex PCR, producing 87-bp fragments spanning the CDR3 region. Sequencing of the amplicons was done on the Illumina HiSeq platform. In the original analysis: Synthetic template baselines were used to correct PCR bias computationally, reads within Hamming distance 2 were collapsed together, and singletons that could not be merged were discarded. By aligning reads against IMGT, V, D and J genes, CDR3 length, and insertions or deletions at six rearrangement sites were assigned. Within each subset, clonotype counts were normalized to sorted cell number, after which true diversity and Gini coefficients were computed with the tcR R package. Repertoire sharing was quantified using the overlap coefficient calculated on TCRB nucleotide sequences. As a proxy for the pre-selection repertoire, out-of-frame TCRB sequences from naive cells were analyzed. This immuneACCESS table, as held by TCRdb, lists in-frame sequences with V and J called but not all clones. Of the missing ones, under half trace to an unresolved V gene in checked studies; the others have no known cause. V and J calls and clone size are copied from that table; D and trimming were computed from the DNA. Here the sample has 400,000 to 600,000 clones; about 32% occur a single time. The ten largest clones take up about 0.06% of the sample.

The data are from a study of beta chain features in type 1 diabetes (dated by TCRdb to 2016 to 2019). Broadly, across the study: Mean age, gender distribution, total cell number and subset yield did not differ between patients and healthy donors. Across all samples, around 100 million sorted cells were examined, and cell number per subset correlated strongly with RNA yield. The study compared TCRB repertoires of sorted circulating CD4+ T cell subsets between recently diagnosed type 1 diabetes patients and matched healthy donors. Regulatory and stem cell-like memory subsets were obtained from only 8 patients and roughly eight healthy donors, while naive and central memory subsets were obtained from all 28 donors.

What the authors observed across the whole study: Because cDNA was sequenced instead of genomic DNA, highly expressing activated cells could be over-represented, though the groups showed no difference in activation or CD3 levels. Naive, central memory and regulatory TCRB repertoires appeared to be more alike among patients than among healthy donors. At VDJ recombination sites, patients with type 1 diabetes made fewer insertions and deleted more nucleotides, a pattern implying thymic rearrangement abnormalities. Because the HLA sub-analyses included only small numbers of individuals, any influence of HLA type on TCRB rearrangement was left unresolved. Shorter templates might be favored by PCR, yet because patient and control samples were amplified and corrected together, any such skew would affect both groups equally. In all four CD4+ subsets, TCRB CDR3 length was moderately but significantly shorter in type 1 diabetes patients.

Each donor gave one peripheral blood draw, averaging roughly 120 mL, which was collected into heparinised tubes. Using a panel that included CD45RO, CCR7, CD25, CD127, CD95 and CD27, naive, central memory, regulatory and stem cell-like memory CD4+ T cells were sorted on a BD FACSAria II. Purity was above 95% for every sorted population. PBMCs were separated immediately by Lymphoprep density gradient centrifugation and were stained directly, without being cultured. To minimize batch effects, samples were stained and sorted in pairs, one healthy donor with one patient per experiment. The clonotype comes from a man aged 18-30 years in good health. The sample was naive CD4+ T cells from blood. The cell subset or site label of this sample denotes: true naive CD4+ T cells. The rearranged chain carries TRBV14 and TRBJ2-2, with 9 middle bases fitting TRBD1. The CDR3: CASSQVPTPGTGTANTGELFF. The DNA sequence is given as TGTGCCAGCAGCCAAGTGCCCACCCCAGGGACAGGGACGGCGAACACCGGGGAGCTGTTTTTT.